Listed below are T cell receptor beta chains from one sample, sequenced in a study of CD8 T cells in ankylosing spondylitis. TCRdb reprocessed the 5' RACE reads via MiXCR and lists one record per CDR3 protein. The top ten hold roughly 8% of the sample, which has 310,000 or so distinct CDR3 sequences, around 20% seen once. Sequenced sample: blood, either unsorted or a sorted T cell fraction (not recorded which). These receptors came from a male donor with ankylosing spondylitis or in good health (not recorded which). The conserved cysteine and the conserved F or W are not part of the CDR3 here.

v_gene: TRBV20-1; CDR3aa: SAILAGHTHADTQY
v_gene: TRBV10-3; CDR3aa: AISARGSTDTQY
v_gene: TRBV6-2/TRBV6-3; CDR3aa: ASSFELGGRQGSQPQH
v_gene: TRBV9; CDR3aa: ASSTSTGELF
v_gene: TRBV6-5; CDR3aa: ASSSGQGTVNYGYT
v_gene: TRBV12-3/TRBV12-4; CDR3aa: ASSPDYRETQY
v_gene: TRBV11-2; CDR3aa: ASSLGQGPGYTEAF
v_gene: TRBV5-1; CDR3aa: ASSLDRVPHGYT
v_gene: TRBV28; CDR3aa: ASSLPGAGAKNIQY
v_gene: TRBV3-1; CDR3aa: ASSNTGRGSYNEQF
v_gene: TRBV12-3/TRBV12-4; CDR3aa: ASSSPAFNEKLF
v_gene: TRBV18; CDR3aa: ASSQRDSDNEQF
v_gene: TRBV29-1; CDR3aa: SVVLGVGAQDTQY
v_gene: TRBV12-3/TRBV12-4; CDR3aa: ASSGTDTQH
v_gene: TRBV7-6; CDR3aa: ASSLVIPGGLLESSYNEQF
v_gene: TRBV27; CDR3aa: ASSFLRGGQETQY
v_gene: TRBV5-1; CDR3aa: ASSLVPGPEEQF
v_gene: TRBV15; CDR3aa: ATSRGGLAGYNEQF
v_gene: TRBV6-1; CDR3aa: ASRVLAGEDNEQF
v_gene: TRBV28; CDR3aa: ASSLPLRDSY
v_gene: TRBV28; CDR3aa: ANRDRDRGSAF
v_gene: TRBV11-2; CDR3aa: ASSGRWDTQY
v_gene: TRBV7-2; CDR3aa: ASSAYVSVSGYNEQF
v_gene: TRBV27; CDR3aa: ASSMTGNHGYT
v_gene: TRBV11-2; CDR3aa: ASSSILGSGNTIY
v_gene: TRBV27; CDR3aa: ASSSIAGADTQY
v_gene: TRBV15; CDR3aa: ATSQDRAEQF
v_gene: TRBV2; CDR3aa: ASSHRVGEQF
v_gene: TRBV5-1; CDR3aa: ASSPRDRGSYGYT
v_gene: TRBV7-3; CDR3aa: ASSLTSTGYRESNQPQH
v_gene: TRBV20-1; CDR3aa: SARDRRQGAHSGYT
v_gene: TRBV20-1; CDR3aa: SAPEVGSQETQY
v_gene: TRBV4-2; CDR3aa: ASSQRGTQY
v_gene: TRBV5-6; CDR3aa: ASSSAGHGNQPQH
v_gene: TRBV12-3/TRBV12-4; CDR3aa: ASSPYRGLYGYT
v_gene: TRBV7-9; CDR3aa: ASSLEQTPNSPLH
v_gene: TRBV15; CDR3aa: ATSRDSEQF
v_gene: TRBV20-1; CDR3aa: SASPQGLAARPDLYNEQF
v_gene: TRBV6-2/TRBV6-3; CDR3aa: ASSSTTDPHEKLF
v_gene: TRBV6-5; CDR3aa: ASSYRGVSGNTIY
v_gene: TRBV20-1; CDR3aa: SAPRALGNSPLH
v_gene: TRBV5-1; CDR3aa: ASRVGWGSTDTQY
v_gene: TRBV6-1; CDR3aa: ASKQVQGPYNEQF
v_gene: TRBV20-1; CDR3aa: SARVGPGELF
v_gene: TRBV12-3/TRBV12-4; CDR3aa: ASSERQNTDTQY
v_gene: TRBV2; CDR3aa: ASSAGVNTEAF